The clone carrying this TCR beta chain was recorded at least ten times. Amplified TCR beta CDR3 regions derived from RNA transcripts. First-round RT-PCR with HTBI primers amplified the TCR CDR3 region. Each CDR3 protein is one row after TCRdb ran MiXCR on the multiplex PCR reads. Among some 360,000 distinct CDR3 sequences listed, around 18% were seen once. This sample is drawn from a study of T cells in Graves' hyperthyroidism and ophthalmopathy. In the study overall: Peripheral blood sampling occurred at initial diagnosis, before any treatment.

Sequencing input: blood. This TCR was recovered from a woman aged 40 to 55 with Graves' ophthalmopathy.

DNA for the CDR3: TGTGCCAGCAGTTACTCTGGAGGGTTTGATGGCTACACCTTC. It is translated as CASSYSGGFDGYTF. The J gene is TRBJ1-2, the V gene TRBV6-5, with no clear D. Trimming left V 0 bases short and J 6 bases short, with 11 bases between. The CDR3 is made up of 14 amino acids. Germline CDR1 is MNHEY and CDR2 is SVGAGI.